The clone carrying this TCR beta chain was detected only a few times. The protocol was immunoSEQ multiplex PCR, while the TCRdb copy is restricted to in-frame clones and leaves out a portion. This table has more than 11,000 clones, around 68% appearing once. This CDR3 comprises 14 residues. Trimming pared 6 bases from V and 3 bases from J, leaving 11 bases between. Germline V gene data show CDR1 as MNHEY and CDR2 as SVGAGI. This sample is part of a study of cytotoxic CD8 clonotypes in ibrutinib-treated CLL. The chain employs TRBV6-5 and TRBJ1-4, with D possibly TRBD1 on 6 matching bases. The material sequenced was PBMCs, taken before ibrutinib treatment. The TCR originated in a human donor with chronic lymphocytic leukemia. Here the CDR3 reads CASSRQVPNEKLFF. In DNA, the CDR3 is TGTGCCAGCAGCCGACAGGTCCCTAATGAAAAACTGTTTTTT.